Listed here is a single TCR beta chain. What it recognizes is unknown. Profiled with immunoSEQ multiplex PCR; TCRdb holds only in-frame clones, not every one. The sample contains some 15,000 clones, 90% to 95% of which appear only once. The CDR3 is 14 residues long. V lost 1 base, J lost 9 bases, and 8 bases stayed unmatched. Germline V gene lookup returns CDR1 SQVTM and CDR2 ANQGSEA. This sample is part of a study of PD-1 blockade in classical Hodgkin lymphoma. General study points: Compared with healthy donors, newly diagnosed patients reportedly showed lower baseline TCR diversity. Repertoire differences have undefined causes, possibly disease activity or prior therapy.

Time point indicated: newly diagnosed, previously untreated cHL patient sample. The CD8+ T cells came from thawed PBMCs through magnetic negative selection. This clonotype was sampled from a human donor with classical Hodgkin lymphoma. Sequencing was carried out using CD8+ T cells from blood. The chain joins TRBV29-1 to TRBJ2-1; 8 positions agree with TRBD2. CDR3: CSVEGASGSSEQFF. CDR3 in DNA: TGCAGCGTTGAAGGAGCCAGCGGGAGTTCTGAGCAGTTCTTC.